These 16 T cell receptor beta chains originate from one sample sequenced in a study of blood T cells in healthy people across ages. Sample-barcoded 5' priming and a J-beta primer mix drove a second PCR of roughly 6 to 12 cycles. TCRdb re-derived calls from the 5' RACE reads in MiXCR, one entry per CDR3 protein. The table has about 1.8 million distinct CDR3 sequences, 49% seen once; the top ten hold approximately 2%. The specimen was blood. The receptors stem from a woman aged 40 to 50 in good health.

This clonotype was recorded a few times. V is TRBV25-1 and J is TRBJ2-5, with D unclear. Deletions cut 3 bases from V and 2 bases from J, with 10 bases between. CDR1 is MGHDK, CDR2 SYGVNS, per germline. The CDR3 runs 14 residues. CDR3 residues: CASSDLGEQETQYF. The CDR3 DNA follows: TGTGCCAGCAGTGATCTTGGGGAACAAGAGACCCAGTACTTC. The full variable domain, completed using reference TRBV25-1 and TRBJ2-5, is EADIYQTPRYLVIGTGKKITLECSQTMGHDKMYWYQQDPGMELHLIHYSYGVNSTEKGDLSSESTVSRIRTEHFPLTLESARPSHTSQYLCASSDLGEQETQYFGPGTRLLVL.

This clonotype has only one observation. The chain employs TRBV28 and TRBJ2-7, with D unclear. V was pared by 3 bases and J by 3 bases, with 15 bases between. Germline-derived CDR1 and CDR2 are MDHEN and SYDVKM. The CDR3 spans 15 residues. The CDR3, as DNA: TGTGCCAGCAGTTTCGCCGGGTGGCGCGGCTACGAGCAGTACTTC. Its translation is CASSFAGWRGYEQYF.

In DNA, the CDR3 is TGTGCCAGCAGGGGGACGGCAGAGCAGTACTTC. Translation gives CASRGTAEQYF. This chain connects TRBV2 to TRBJ2-7; possibly TRBD1 or TRBD2 for D (5 bases each). Trimming shortened V by 6 bases and J by 7 bases, and 10 bases separated the two germline ends. CDR3 length: 11 residues. Germline V gene sequence: CDR1 SNHLY, CDR2 FYNNEI.

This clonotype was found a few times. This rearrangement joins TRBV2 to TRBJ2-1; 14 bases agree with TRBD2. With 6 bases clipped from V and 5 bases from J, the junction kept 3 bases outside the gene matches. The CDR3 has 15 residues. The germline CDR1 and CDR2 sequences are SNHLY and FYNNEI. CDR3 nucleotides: TGTGCCAGCAGGGGGACTAGCGGGGGAGACAATGAGCAGTTCTTC. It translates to CASRGTSGGDNEQFF.

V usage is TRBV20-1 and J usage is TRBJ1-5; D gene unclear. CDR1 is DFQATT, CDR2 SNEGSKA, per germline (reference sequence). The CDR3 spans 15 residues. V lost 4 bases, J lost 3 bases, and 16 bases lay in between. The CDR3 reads CSAMPAATINQPQHF. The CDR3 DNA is TGCAGTGCTATGCCGGCAGCGACGATCAATCAGCCCCAGCATTTT.

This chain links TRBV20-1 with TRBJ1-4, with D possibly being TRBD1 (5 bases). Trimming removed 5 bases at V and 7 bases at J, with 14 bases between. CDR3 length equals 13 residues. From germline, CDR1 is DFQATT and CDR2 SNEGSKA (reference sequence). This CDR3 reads CSAAGGIFEKLFF. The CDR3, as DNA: TGCAGTGCTGCCGGGGGGATCTTTGAAAAACTGTTTTTT.

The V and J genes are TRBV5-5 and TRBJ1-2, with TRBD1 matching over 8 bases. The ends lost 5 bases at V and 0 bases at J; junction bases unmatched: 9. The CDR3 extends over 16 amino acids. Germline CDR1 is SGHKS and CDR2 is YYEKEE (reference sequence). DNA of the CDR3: TGTGCCAGCAGTTGGACAGGGTGGAATGCTAACTATGGCTACACCTTC. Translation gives CASSWTGWNANYGYTF.

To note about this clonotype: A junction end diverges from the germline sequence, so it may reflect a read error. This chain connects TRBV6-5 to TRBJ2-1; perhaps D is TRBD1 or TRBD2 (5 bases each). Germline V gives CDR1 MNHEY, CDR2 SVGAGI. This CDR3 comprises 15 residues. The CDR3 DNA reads TGTGCCAGCGGTTACCGAGGGGCTGTGTATGATGAGCAGTTCTTC. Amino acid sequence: CASGYRGAVYDEQFF.

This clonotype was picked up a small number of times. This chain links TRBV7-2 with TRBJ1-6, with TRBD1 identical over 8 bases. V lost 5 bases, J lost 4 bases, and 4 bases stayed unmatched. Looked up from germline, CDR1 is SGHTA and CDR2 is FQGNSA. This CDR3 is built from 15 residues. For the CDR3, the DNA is TGTGCCAGCAGCCTAGACAGGGGTTATAATTCACCCCTCCACTTT. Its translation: CASSLDRGYNSPLHF.

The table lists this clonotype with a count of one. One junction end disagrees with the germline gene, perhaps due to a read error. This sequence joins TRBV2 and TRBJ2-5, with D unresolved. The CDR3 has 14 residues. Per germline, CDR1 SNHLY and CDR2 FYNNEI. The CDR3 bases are TGTGCCTGCAGTGAATTCGGTAGTCAAGAGACCCAGTACTTC. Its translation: CACSEFGSQETQYF. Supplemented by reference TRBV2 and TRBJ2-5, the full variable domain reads EPEVTQTPSHQVTQMGQEVILRCVPISNHLYFYWYRQILGQKVEFLVSFYNNEISEKSEIFDDQFSVERPDGSNFTLKIRSTKLEDSAMYFCACSEFGSQETQYFGPGTRLLVL.

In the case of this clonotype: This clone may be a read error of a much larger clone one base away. The CDR3 is CASSQGTSGAETQYF. CDR3 bases: TGTGCCAGCAGCCAAGGGACTAGCGGGGCTGAGACCCAGTACTTC. The V gene is TRBV3-1, the J gene TRBJ2-5, with 12 bases lining up with TRBD2. J gave up 5 bases and V 1 base, and 2 bases lay outside the gene matches. The CDR3 runs 15 residues. Germline CDR1 and CDR2: LGHDT and YNNKEL (reference sequence).

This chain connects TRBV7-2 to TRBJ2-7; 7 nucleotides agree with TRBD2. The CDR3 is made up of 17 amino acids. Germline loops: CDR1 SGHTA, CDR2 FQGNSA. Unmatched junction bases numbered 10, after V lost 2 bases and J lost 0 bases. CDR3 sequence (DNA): TGTGCCAGCAGCTTAAATTCTAGGCGGGGGAGCTCCTACGAGCAGTACTTC. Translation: CASSLNSRRGSSYEQYF.

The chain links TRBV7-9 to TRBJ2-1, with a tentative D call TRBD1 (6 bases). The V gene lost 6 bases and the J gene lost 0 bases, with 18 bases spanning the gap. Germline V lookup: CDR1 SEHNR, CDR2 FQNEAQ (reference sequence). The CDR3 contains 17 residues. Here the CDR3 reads CASRQGQTVSSYNEQFF. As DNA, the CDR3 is TGTGCCAGCAGACAAGGACAGACCGTGAGCTCCTACAATGAGCAGTTCTTC.

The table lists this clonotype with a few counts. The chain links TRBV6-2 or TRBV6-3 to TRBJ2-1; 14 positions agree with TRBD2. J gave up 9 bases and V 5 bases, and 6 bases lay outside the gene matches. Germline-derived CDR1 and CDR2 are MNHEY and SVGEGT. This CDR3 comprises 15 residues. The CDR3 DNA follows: TGTGCCAGCAGTCGACTAGCGGGGGGGCCGATTGAGCAGTTCTTC. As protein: CASSRLAGGPIEQFF.

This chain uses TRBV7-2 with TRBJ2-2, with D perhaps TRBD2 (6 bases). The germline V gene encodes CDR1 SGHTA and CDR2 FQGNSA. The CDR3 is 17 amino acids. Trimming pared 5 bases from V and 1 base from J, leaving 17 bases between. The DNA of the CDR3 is TGTGCCAGCAGCCTGGGACTTCTTTACCTGAACACCGGGGAGCTGTTTTTT. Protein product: CASSLGLLYLNTGELFF.

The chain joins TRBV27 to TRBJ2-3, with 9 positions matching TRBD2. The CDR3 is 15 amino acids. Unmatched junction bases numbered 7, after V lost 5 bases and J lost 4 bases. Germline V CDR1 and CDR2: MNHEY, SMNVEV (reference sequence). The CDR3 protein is CASSTPGLASDTQYF. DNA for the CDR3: TGTGCCAGCAGTACACCGGGACTAGCTTCAGATACGCAGTATTTT.